The TCR beta chain described here comes from a study of T cells in Graves' hyperthyroidism and ophthalmopathy. The source material, RNA transcripts, was used to amplify TCR beta CDR3 regions. HTBI primers were used for first-round RT-PCR of the TCR CDR3. TCRdb re-derived calls from the multiplex PCR reads in MiXCR, one entry per CDR3 protein. The sample has some 620,000 distinct CDR3 sequences; 15% to 20% are singletons. Many counts were recorded for this clonotype. The sample comprised blood. The clonotype originates from a woman in her twenties or thirties with Graves' hyperthyroidism.

The CDR3 loop is CASSGLRGQETQYF. DNA for the CDR3: TGTGCCAGCAGTGGTCTCCGGGGGCAAGAGACCCAGTACTTC. This chain connects TRBV2 to TRBJ2-5, with D perhaps matching TRBD2 (6 bases). This CDR3 spans 14 amino acids. The germline CDR1 and CDR2 sequences are SNHLY and FYNNEI. Trimming stripped 4 bases from V and 2 bases from J, with 11 bases between.